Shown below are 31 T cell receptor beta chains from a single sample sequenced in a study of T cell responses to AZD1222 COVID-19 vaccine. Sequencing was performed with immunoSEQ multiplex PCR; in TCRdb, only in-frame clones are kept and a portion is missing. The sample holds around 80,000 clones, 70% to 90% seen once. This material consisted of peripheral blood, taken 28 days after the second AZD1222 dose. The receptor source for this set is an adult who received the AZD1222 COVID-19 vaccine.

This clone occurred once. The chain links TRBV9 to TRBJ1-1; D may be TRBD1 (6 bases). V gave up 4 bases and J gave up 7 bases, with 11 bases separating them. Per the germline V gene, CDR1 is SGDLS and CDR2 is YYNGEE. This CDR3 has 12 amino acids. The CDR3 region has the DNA TGTGCCAGCAGCCCCGGGACATTTGAAGCTTTCTTT. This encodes CASSPGTFEAFF.

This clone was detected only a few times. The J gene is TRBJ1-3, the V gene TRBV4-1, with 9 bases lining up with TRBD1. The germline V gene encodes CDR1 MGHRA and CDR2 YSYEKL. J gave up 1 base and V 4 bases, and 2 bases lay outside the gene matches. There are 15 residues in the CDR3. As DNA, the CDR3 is TGCGCCAGCAGCCCACAGGGGGCGTCTGGAAACACCATATATTTT. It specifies CASSPQGASGNTIYF.

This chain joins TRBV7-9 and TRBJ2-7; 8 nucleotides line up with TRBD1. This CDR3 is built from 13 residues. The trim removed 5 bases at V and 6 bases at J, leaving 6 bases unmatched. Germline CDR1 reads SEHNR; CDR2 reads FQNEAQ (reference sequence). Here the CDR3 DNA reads TGTGCCAGCAGCGGGACAGGTTCTGGCGAGCAGTACTTC. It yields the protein CASSGTGSGEQYF.

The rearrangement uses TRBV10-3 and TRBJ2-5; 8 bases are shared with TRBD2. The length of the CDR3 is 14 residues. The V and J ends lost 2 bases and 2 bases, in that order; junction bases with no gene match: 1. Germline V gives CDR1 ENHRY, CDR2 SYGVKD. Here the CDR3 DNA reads TGTGCCATCAGTGAGGGACTAGCTCAAGAGACCCAGTACTTC. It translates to CAISEGLAQETQYF.

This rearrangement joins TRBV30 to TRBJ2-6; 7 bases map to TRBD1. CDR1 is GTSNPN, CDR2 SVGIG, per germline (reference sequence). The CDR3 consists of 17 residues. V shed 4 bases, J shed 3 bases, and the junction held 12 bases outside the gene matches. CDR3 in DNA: TGTGCCTGGATGGAGACAGGGTGGTCGCGTGGGGCCAACGTCCTGACTTTC. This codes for CAWMETGWSRGANVLTF.

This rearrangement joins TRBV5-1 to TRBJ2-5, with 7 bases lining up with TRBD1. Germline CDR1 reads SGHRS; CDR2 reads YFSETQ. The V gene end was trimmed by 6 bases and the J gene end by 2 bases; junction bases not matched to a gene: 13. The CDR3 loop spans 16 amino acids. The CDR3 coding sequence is TGCGCCAGCACCCGGACCAGGGGGTTCGTGCAAGAGACCCAGTACTTC. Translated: CASTRTRGFVQETQYF.

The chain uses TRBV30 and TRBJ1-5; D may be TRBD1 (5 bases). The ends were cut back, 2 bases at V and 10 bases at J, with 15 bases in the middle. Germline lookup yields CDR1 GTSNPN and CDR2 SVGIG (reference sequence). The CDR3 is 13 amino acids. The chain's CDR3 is CAWSLQAEDPQHF. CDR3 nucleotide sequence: TGTGCCTGGAGTTTACAGGCCGAAGACCCCCAGCATTTT.

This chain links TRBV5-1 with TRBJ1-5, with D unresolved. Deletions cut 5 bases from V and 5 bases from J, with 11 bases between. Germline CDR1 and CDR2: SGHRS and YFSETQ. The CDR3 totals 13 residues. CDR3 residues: CASRRRVDQPQHF. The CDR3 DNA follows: TGCGCCAGCAGACGACGGGTCGATCAGCCCCAGCATTTT.

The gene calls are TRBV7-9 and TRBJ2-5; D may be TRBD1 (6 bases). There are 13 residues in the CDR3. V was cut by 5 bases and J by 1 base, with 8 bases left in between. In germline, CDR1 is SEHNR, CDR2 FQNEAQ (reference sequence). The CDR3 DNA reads TGTGCCAGCAGCAACAGGGTCCAAGAGACCCAGTACTTC. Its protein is CASSNRVQETQYF.

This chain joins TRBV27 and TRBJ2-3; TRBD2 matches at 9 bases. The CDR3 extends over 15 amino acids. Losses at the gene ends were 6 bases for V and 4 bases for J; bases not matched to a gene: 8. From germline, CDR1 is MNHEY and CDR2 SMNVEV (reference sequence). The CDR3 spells CASRSGLASPDTQYF. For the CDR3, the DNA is TGTGCCAGCAGATCGGGACTAGCAAGCCCAGATACGCAGTATTTT.

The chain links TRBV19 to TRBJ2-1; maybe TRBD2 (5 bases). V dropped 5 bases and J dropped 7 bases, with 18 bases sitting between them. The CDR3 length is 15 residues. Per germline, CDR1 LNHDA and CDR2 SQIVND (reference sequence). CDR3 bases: TGTGCCAGTAGTGCCCGGACTGGGATCAGGAATGAGCAGTTCTTC. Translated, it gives CASSARTGIRNEQFF.

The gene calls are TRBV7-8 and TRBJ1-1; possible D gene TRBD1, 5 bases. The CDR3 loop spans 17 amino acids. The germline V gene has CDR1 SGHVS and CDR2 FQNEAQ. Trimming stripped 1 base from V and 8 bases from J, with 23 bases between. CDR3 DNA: TGTGCCAGCAGCTTAGAGGGTCGGGGCCTATTTCGAACCGAAGCTTTCTTT. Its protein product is CASSLEGRGLFRTEAFF.

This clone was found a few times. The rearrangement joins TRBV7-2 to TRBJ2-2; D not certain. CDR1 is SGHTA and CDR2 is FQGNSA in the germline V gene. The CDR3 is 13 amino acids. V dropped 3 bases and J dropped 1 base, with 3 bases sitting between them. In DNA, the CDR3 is TGTGCCAGCAGCTTCATGAACACCGGGGAGCTGTTTTTT. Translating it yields CASSFMNTGELFF.

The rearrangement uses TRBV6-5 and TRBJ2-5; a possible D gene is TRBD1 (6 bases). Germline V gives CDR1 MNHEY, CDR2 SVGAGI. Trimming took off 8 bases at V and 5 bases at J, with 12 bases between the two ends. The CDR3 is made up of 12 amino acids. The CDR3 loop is CASRTASETQYF. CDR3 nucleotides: TGTGCCAGCCGGACAGCCTCTGAGACCCAGTACTTC.

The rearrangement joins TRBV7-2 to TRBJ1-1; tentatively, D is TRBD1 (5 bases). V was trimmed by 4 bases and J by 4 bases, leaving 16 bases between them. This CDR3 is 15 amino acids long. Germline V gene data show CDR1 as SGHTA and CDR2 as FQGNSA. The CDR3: CASSSQETVGTEAFF. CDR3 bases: TGTGCCAGCAGCTCACAGGAAACCGTGGGCACTGAAGCTTTCTTT.

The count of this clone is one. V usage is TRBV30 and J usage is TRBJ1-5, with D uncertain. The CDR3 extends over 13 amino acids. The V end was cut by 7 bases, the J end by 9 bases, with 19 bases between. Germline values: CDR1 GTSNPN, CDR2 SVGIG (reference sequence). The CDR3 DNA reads TGTGCCTCCGCAGGACCAAATCAGTCGCCCCAGCATTTT. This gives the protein CASAGPNQSPQHF.

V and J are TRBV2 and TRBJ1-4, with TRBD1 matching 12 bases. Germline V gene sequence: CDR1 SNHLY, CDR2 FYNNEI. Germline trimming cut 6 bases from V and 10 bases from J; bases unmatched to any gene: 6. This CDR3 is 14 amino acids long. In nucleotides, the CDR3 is TGTGCCAGCAGAACCGGGACAGGGGGCGGAAAACTGTTTTTT. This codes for CASRTGTGGGKLFF.

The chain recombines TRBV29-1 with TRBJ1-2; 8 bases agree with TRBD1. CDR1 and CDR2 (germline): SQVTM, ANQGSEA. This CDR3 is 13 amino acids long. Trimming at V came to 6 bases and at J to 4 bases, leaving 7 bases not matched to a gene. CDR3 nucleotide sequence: TGCAGCGTCGCAGGGGGCGTGGGCTATGGCTACACCTTC. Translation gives CSVAGGVGYGYTF.

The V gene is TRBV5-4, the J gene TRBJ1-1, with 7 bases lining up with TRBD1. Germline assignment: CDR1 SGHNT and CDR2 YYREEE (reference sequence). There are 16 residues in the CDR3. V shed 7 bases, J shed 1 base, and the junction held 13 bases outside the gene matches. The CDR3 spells CASYRTGRSENTEAFF. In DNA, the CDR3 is TGTGCCAGCTATCGGACAGGTCGAAGTGAGAACACTGAAGCTTTCTTT. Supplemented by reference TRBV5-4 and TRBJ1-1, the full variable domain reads ETGVTQSPTHLIKTRGQQVTLRCSSQSGHNTVSWYQQALGQGPQFIFQYYREEENGRGNFPPRFSGLQFPNYSSELNVNALELDDSALYLCASYRTGRSENTEAFFGQGTRLTVV.

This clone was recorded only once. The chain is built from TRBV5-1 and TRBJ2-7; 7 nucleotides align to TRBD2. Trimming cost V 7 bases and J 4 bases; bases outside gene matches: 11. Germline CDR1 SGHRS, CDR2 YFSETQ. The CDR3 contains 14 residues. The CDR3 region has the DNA TGCGCCAGCGGGGGGGGACCGGAAGGATACGAGCAGTACTTC. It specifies CASGGGPEGYEQYF.

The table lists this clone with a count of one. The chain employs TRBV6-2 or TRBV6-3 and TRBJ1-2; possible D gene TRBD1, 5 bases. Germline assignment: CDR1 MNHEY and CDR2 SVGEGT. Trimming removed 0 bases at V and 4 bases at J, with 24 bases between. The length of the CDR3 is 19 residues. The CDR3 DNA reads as TGTGCCAGCAGTTACTCACGGGGCCGGGGCGGGGCGAGGAGCTATGGCTACACCTTC. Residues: CASSYSRGRGGARSYGYTF.

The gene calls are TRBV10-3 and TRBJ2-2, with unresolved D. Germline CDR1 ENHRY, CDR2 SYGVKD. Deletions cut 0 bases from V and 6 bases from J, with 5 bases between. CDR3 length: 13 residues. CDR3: CAISESISGELFF. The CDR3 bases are TGTGCCATCAGTGAGTCGATATCCGGGGAGCTGTTTTTT.

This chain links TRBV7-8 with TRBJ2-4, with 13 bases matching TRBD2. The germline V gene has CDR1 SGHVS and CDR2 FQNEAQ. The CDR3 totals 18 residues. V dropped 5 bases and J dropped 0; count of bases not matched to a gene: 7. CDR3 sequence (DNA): TGTGCCAGCAGCGGGACTAGCGGGACGGTGCTAGCCAAAAACATTCAGTACTTC. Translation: CASSGTSGTVLAKNIQYF.

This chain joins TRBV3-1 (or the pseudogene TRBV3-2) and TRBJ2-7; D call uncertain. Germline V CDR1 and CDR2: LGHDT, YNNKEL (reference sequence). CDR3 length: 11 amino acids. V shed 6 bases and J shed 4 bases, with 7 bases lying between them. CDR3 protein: CASSRRYEQYF. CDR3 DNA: TGTGCCAGCAGTCGTCGGTACGAGCAGTACTTC.

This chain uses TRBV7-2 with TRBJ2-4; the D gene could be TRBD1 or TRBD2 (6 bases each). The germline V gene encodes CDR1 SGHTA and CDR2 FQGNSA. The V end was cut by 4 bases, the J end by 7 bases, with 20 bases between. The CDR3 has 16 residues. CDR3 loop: CASSSEGTLRGNIQYF. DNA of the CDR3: TGTGCCAGCAGCTCCGAGGGGACTCTTAGGGGGAACATTCAGTACTTC.

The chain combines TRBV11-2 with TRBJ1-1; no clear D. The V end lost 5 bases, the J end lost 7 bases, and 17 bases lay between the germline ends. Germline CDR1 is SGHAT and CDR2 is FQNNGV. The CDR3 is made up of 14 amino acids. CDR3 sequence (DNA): TGTGCCAGCAGCGGATTAGTAAAATCAGGTGAAGCTTTCTTT. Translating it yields CASSGLVKSGEAFF.

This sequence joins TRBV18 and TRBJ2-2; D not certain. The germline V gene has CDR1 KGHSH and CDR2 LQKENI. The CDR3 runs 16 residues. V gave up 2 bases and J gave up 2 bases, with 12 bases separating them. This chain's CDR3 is CASSPLETPNTGELFF. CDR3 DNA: TGTGCCAGCTCACCATTGGAGACACCTAACACCGGGGAGCTGTTTTTT. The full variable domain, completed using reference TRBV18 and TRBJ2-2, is NAGVMQNPRHLVRRRGQEARLRCSPMKGHSHVYWYRQLPEEGLKFMVYLQKENIIDESGMPKERFSAEFPKEGPSILRIQQVVRGDSAAYFCASSPLETPNTGELFFGEGSRLTVL.

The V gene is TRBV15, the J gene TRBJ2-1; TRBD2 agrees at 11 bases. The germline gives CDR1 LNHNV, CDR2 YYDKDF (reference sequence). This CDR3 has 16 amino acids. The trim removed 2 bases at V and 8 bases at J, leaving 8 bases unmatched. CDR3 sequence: CATSRSLSGRAHEQFF. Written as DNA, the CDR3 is TGTGCCACCAGCAGAAGCCTTAGCGGGAGGGCTCATGAGCAGTTCTTC.

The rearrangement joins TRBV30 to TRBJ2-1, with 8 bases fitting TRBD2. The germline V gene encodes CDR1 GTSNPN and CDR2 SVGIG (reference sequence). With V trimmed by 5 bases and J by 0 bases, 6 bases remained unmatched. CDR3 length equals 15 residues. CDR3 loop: CAWATGTSSYNEQFF. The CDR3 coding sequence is TGTGCCTGGGCGACCGGGACTAGCTCCTACAATGAGCAGTTCTTC.

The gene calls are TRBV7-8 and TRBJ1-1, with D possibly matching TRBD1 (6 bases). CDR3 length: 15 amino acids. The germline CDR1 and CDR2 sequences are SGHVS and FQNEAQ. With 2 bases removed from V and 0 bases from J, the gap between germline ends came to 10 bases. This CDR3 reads CASSLLQGMNTEAFF. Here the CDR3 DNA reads TGTGCCAGCAGCTTATTGCAGGGGATGAACACTGAAGCTTTCTTT.

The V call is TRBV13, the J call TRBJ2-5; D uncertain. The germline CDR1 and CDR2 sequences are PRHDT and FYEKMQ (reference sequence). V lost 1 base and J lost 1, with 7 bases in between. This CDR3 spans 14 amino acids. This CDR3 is CASSLVALQETQYF. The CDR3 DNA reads TGTGCCAGCAGCTTAGTGGCTCTCCAAGAGACCCAGTACTTC.